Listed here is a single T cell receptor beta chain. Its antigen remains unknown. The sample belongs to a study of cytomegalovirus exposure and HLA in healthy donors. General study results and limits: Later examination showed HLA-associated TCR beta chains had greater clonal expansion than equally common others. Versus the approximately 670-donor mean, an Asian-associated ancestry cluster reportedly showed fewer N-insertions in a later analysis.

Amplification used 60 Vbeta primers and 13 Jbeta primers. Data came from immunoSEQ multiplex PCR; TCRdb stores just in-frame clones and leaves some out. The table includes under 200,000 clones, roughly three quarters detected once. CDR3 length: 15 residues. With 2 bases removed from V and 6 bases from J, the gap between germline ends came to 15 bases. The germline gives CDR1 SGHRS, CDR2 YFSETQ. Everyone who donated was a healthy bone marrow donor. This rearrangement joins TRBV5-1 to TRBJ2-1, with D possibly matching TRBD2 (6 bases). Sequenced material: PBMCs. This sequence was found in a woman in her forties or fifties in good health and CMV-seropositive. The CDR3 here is CASSFSTRAGNEQFF. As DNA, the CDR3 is TGCGCCAGCAGCTTCTCTACCAGAGCGGGCAATGAGCAGTTCTTC.